This T cell receptor (beta chain) was profiled in a study of blood T cell repertoires in COVID-19. Overall study context: Researchers got acute and convalescent COVID-19 samples from the United States, Italy and Spain. PBMCs, B-cell-depleted T cells, or T cells were the source of the cDNA or gDNA that made up the material.

Authors' processing steps: Reference gene primers were amplified, and this amplification served to estimate nucleated cell counts. The method was immunoSEQ multiplex PCR; TCRdb's version includes in-frame clones alone and lacks a portion of them. From that table come the V and J calls and clone size; the DNA was used to work out D and trimming. The sample includes about 150,000 clones, roughly 82% seen only once; the top ten take around 15%. This clone was recorded once. CDR3 length equals 14 residues. The V segment lost 5 bases and the J segment 11 bases; nucleotides outside the gene matches: 14. Germline V CDR1 and CDR2: SGDLS, YYNGEE.

Sequencing was done on a sample of peripheral blood. The chain employs TRBV9 and TRBJ1-1, with 8 bases lining up with TRBD1. The receptor was derived from a human donor with acute or convalescent COVID-19. The donor label of this sample is uncertain. The CDR3 spells CASSKDGQGGFAFF. CDR3 bases: TGTGCCAGCAGTAAAGACGGACAGGGTGGGTTTGCTTTCTTT.